These T cell receptor beta chains were read from a single sample in a study of cytomegalovirus exposure and HLA in healthy donors. Clones were read by immunoSEQ multiplex PCR, and TCRdb kept only the in-frame ones, dropping some. Here the sample spans about 130,000 clones, about 74% being singletons. The specimen was PBMCs. These receptors all stem from a male donor in good health and CMV-seronegative. The CDR3 runs from the conserved cysteine through the conserved F or W. The D gene is left open where the match is weak. Expanded clones get a size class; other rows say once, few or many, or leave the size out.

clone size,V gene,D gene,J gene,CDR3 DNA,CDR3 protein
-,TRBV6-6,TRBD1,TRBJ1-2,TGTGCCAGCAGAGAGACCGGGACAGGGGGCGGTTATGGCTACACCTTC,CASRETGTGGGYGYTF
-,TRBV4-2,TRBD2,TRBJ2-3,TGTGCCAGCAGCTCCTCTAGCGGGAGGCTCACAGATACGCAGTATTTT,CASSSSSGRLTDTQYF
-,TRBV28,TRBD2,TRBJ2-3,TGTGCCAGCAGTTTATATAAGCGGGGGGGCGGGACAGATACGCAGTATTTT,CASSLYKRGGGTDTQYF
-,TRBV11-3,TRBD2,TRBJ2-1,TGTGCCAGCAGCAAGCGGGGGGGTGAGGATGAGCAGTTCTTC,CASSKRGGEDEQFF
-,TRBV4-3,TRBD1,TRBJ2-3,TGCGCCAGCAGCCAAGTCCTAGGGGGCCCGGGAGATACGCAGTATTTT,CASSQVLGGPGDTQYF
few,TRBV19,-,TRBJ1-1,TGTGCCAGTAGTTCCCCCGCAGGGGCCGGCACTGAAGCTTTCTTT,CASSSPAGAGTEAFF
-,TRBV28,-,TRBJ1-1,TGTGCCAGCAGTTTTGCTTCCGGACACCTAATTGGTTTCTTT,CASSFASGHLIGFF
-,TRBV6-5,-,TRBJ1-2,TGTGCCAGCAAACAGGCCAGGGACTATGGCTACACCTTC,CASKQARDYGYTF
-,TRBV5-3,TRBD1,TRBJ1-2,TGTGCCAGAAGCACTCCGGGACAGGGGGATAGGAACTATGGCTACACCTTC,CARSTPGQGDRNYGYTF
-,TRBV5-1,-,TRBJ2-5,TGCGCCAGCAGCTGGGGGCATGGAAGCGGGGCGAAAGAGACCCAGTACTTC,CASSWGHGSGAKETQYF
-,TRBV27,TRBD1,TRBJ1-1,TGTGCCAGCAGGGCCAGGGGGCGGAACACTGAAGCTTTCTTT,CASRARGRNTEAFF
-,TRBV7-9,-,TRBJ2-3,TGTGCCAGCAGCTTCTCGACAGGTAGCACAGATACGCAGTATTTT,CASSFSTGSTDTQYF
-,TRBV29-1,-,TRBJ1-2,TGCAGCGTTGAAGATGAGATTAACTATGGCTACACCTTC,CSVEDEINYGYTF
-,TRBV2,-,TRBJ1-5,TGTGCCAGCAGTGAGTCAGGTATTGGGCCCCAGCATTTT,CASSESGIGPQHF
-,TRBV7-3,-,TRBJ2-1,TGTGCCAGCAGCCCTTATCTAGCGAATGAGCAGTTCTTC,CASSPYLANEQFF
few,TRBV9,-,TRBJ1-3,TGTGCCAGCAGCGTCCATTTGGCACCAAACACCATATATTTT,CASSVHLAPNTIYF
-,TRBV27,TRBD1,TRBJ2-1,TGTGCCAGCAGTCTTGGACAGGGCAGGCAGTTCTTC,CASSLGQGRQFF
-,TRBV7-2,-,TRBJ1-4,TGTGCCAGCAGCTTAGATCCTCAAACGGGAAAACTGTTTTTT,CASSLDPQTGKLFF
-,TRBV11-2,-,TRBJ2-5,TGTGCCAGCAGCTCCCAGTACCAAGAGACCCAGTACTTC,CASSSQYQETQYF
-,TRBV19,TRBD2,TRBJ2-1,TGTGCCAGTAGTTCACTAGCGGGAGGGTACAATGAGCAGTTCTTC,CASSSLAGGYNEQFF
-,TRBV15,TRBD1,TRBJ2-7,TGTGCCACCAGCAGCACCCAGGGGGCGTACGAGCAGTACTTC,CATSSTQGAYEQYF